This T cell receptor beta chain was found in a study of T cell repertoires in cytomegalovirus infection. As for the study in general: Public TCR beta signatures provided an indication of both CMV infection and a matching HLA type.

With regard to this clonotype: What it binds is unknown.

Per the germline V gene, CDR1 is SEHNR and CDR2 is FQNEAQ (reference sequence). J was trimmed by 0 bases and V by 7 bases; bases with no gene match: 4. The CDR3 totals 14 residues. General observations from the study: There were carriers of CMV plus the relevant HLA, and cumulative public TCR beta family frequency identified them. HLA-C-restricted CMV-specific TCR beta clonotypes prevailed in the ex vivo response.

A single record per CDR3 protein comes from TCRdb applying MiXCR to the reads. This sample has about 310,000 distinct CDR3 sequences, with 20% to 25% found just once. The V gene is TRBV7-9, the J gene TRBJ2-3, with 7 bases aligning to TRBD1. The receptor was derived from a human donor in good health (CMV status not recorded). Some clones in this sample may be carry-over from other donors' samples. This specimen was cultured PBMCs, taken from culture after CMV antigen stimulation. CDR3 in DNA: TGTGCCAGCAAAGGGGGCGGTAGCACAGATACGCAGTATTTT. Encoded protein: CASKGGGSTDTQYF. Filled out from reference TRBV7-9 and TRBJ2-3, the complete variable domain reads DTGVSQNPRHKITKRGQNVTFRCDPISEHNRLYWYRQTLGQGPEFLTYFQNEAQLEKSRLLSDRFSAERPKGSFSTLEIQRTEQGDSAMYLCASKGGGSTDTQYFGPGTRLTVL.